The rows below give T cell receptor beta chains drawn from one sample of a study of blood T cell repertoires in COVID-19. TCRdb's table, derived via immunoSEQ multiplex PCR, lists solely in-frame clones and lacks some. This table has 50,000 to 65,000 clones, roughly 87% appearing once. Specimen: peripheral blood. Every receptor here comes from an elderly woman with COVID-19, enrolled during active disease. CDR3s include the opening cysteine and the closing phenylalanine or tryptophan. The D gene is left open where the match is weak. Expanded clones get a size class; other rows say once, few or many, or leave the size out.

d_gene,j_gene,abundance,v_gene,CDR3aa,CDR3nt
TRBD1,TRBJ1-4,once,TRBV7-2,CASSLLLGAGTAEKLFF,TGTGCCAGCAGTCTCCTTCTAGGGGCGGGGACAGCCGAAAAACTGTTTTTT
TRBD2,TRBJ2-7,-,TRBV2,CASSGLAGLNEQYF,TGTGCCAGCAGCGGACTAGCGGGGTTGAACGAGCAGTACTTC
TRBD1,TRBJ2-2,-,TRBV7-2,CASKTGGFTGELFF,TGTGCCAGCAAAACAGGGGGCTTCACCGGGGAGCTGTTTTTT
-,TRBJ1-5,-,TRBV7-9,CASSLAGGNQPQHF,TGTGCCAGCAGCTTAGCAGGGGGCAATCAGCCCCAGCATTTT
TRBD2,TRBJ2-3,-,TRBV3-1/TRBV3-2,CASSHIKTSGGAADTQYF,TGTGCCAGCAGCCATATTAAGACTAGCGGGGGGGCCGCAGATACGCAGTATTTT
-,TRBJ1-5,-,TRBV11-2,CASSLGTGTYLQPQHF,TGTGCCAGCAGCCTGGGTACAGGGACATACTTACAGCCCCAGCATTTT
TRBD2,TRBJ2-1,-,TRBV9,CASSETSGGADEQFF,TGTGCCAGCAGCGAGACTAGCGGGGGGGCCGATGAGCAGTTCTTC
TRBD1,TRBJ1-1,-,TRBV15,CATRGQGTNTEAFF,TGTGCCACCAGGGGACAGGGGACGAACACTGAAGCTTTCTTT
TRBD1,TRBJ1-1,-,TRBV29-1,CSAAQQGATEAFF,TGCAGCGCTGCGCAACAGGGGGCCACTGAAGCTTTCTTT
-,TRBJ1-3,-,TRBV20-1,CSASGALSGNTIYF,TGCAGTGCTAGTGGGGCGCTCTCTGGAAACACCATATATTTT
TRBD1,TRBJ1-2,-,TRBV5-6,CASSRDRNYGYTF,TGTGCCAGCAGCCGGGACAGAAACTATGGCTACACCTTC
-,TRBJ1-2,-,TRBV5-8,CASSLRGAVGYTF,TGTGCCAGCAGCTTGCGGGGGGCGGTTGGCTACACCTTC
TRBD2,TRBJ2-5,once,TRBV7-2,CASRTYLAGGPETQYF,TGTGCCAGCAGAACCTATCTAGCGGGGGGGCCAGAGACCCAGTACTTC
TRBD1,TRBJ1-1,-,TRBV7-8,CASSQGQGNTEAFF,TGTGCCAGCAGCCAAGGACAGGGAAACACTGAAGCTTTCTTT
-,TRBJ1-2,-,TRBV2,CASSPTGNYGYTF,TGTGCCAGCAGTCCCACAGGGAACTATGGCTACACCTTC
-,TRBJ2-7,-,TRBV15,CATSRDWGSYEQYF,TGTGCCACCAGCAGAGATTGGGGCAGCTACGAGCAGTACTTC
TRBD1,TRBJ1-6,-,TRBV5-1,CASSLPDRVNSPLHF,TGCGCCAGCAGCTTACCTGACAGGGTTAATTCACCCCTCCACTTT
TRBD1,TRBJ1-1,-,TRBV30,CACGQGHTEAFF,TGTGCCTGTGGACAGGGTCACACTGAAGCTTTCTTT
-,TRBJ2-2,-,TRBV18,CASSPEGGELFF,TGTGCCAGCTCACCGGAGGGCGGGGAGCTGTTTTTT
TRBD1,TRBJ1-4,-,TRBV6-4,CASSDPDRGRGDVATNEKLFF,TGTGCCAGCAGTGACCCAGACAGGGGACGGGGGGACGTTGCAACTAATGAAAAACTGTTTTTT
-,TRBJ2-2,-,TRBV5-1,CASSTQGDGELFF,TGCGCCAGCAGCACACAGGGCGACGGGGAGCTGTTTTTT
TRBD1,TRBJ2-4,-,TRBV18,CASSPGTVAKNIQYF,TGTGCCAGCTCACCAGGGACAGTAGCCAAAAACATTCAGTACTTC
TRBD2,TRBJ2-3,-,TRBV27,CASSRAGGQYTQYF,TGTGCCAGCAGTAGAGCGGGGGGGCAATATACGCAGTATTTT
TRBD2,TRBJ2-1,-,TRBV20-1,CSATSGSEQFF,TGCAGTGCCACCAGCGGGAGTGAGCAGTTCTTC
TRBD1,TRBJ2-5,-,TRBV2,CASRDRSYQETQYF,TGTGCCAGCAGGGACAGGTCGTACCAAGAGACCCAGTACTTC